This is a list of T cell receptor beta chains from one sample in a study of radiotherapy plus CTLA-4 blockade in lung cancer. Measured with immunoSEQ multiplex PCR; TCRdb has only the in-frame clones, and not every one. This table has about 45,000 clones, roughly two thirds appearing once. The specimen was peripheral blood, collected from a patient treated with radiotherapy plus ipilimumab. The receptors come from a human donor with non-small cell lung cancer who had a complete response to radiotherapy plus ipilimumab. The CDR3 runs from the conserved cysteine through the conserved F or W. The D gene is left open where the match is weak. Not all rows give a size; the values are once, few, many and, for expanded clones, a class.

V	D	J	size	DNA	CDR3
TRBV27	NA	TRBJ2-1	NA	TGTGCCAGCAGCAGTCCGGGAGCCGCCTCCTACAATGAGCAGTTCTTC	CASSSPGAASYNEQFF
TRBV9	NA	TRBJ2-2	NA	TGTGCCAGCAGCGTATCGTCAGTACAGAGAAACACCGGGGAGCTGTTTTTT	CASSVSSVQRNTGELFF
TRBV7-9	NA	TRBJ2-5	NA	TGTGCCAGCAGCTTCCGAGAGACCCAGTACTTC	CASSFRETQYF
TRBV27	NA	TRBJ2-2	NA	TGTGCCAGCAGTTTGCGGGGCCTAAACACCGGGGAGCTGTTTTTT	CASSLRGLNTGELFF
TRBV6-1	NA	TRBJ1-3	NA	TGTGCCAGCAGTGAAGCAAGGGGGGGAAGCTCTGGAAACACCATATATTTT	CASSEARGGSSGNTIYF
TRBV4-1	NA	TRBJ1-4	once	TGCGCCAGCAGCCAAGAAGCGGCCATTTCCACTAATGAAAAACTGTTTTTT	CASSQEAAISTNEKLFF
TRBV6-6	TRBD2	TRBJ2-2	few	TGTGCCAGCCTAGCGGGGGGGCACGGGGAGCTGTTTTTT	CASLAGGHGELFF
TRBV11-3	TRBD2	TRBJ2-3	NA	TGTGCCAGCAGCTTAGGCAGGTCTAGCGGGAATACGCAGTATTTT	CASSLGRSSGNTQYF
TRBV19	TRBD1	TRBJ2-2	NA	TGTGCCAGTAAAACGAGGACAGGCTCGAACACCGGGGAGCTGTTTTTT	CASKTRTGSNTGELFF
TRBV18	NA	TRBJ2-6	NA	TGTGCCAGCTCACCACCGCTATTAACTGGGGCCAACGTCCTGACTTTC	CASSPPLLTGANVLTF
TRBV2	TRBD2	TRBJ2-7	few	TGTGCCAGCAGGAAAACTAGCGGGAGGTCCCCCTACGAGCAGTACTTC	CASRKTSGRSPYEQYF
TRBV9	NA	TRBJ1-6	NA	TGTGCCAGCAGCGAATGGGACACGGATTCCCCCCTCCACTTT	CASSEWDTDSPLHF
TRBV28	NA	TRBJ1-2	NA	TGTGCCAGCAGATATAGACAGAGACTTAACTATGGCTACACCTTC	CASRYRQRLNYGYTF
TRBV6-8	TRBD2	TRBJ2-3	NA	TGTGCCAGCAGACTAGCGGGCACAGATACGCAGTATTTT	CASRLAGTDTQYF
TRBV7-9	TRBD2	TRBJ2-1	few	TGTGCCAGCAGCTTAGGGCTAGCGGGAGCTGAGCAGTTCTTC	CASSLGLAGAEQFF
TRBV18	NA	TRBJ2-7	medium-sized	TGTGCCAGCTCACCTGGAGCTTTCGAATACCCCTACGAGCAGTACTTC	CASSPGAFEYPYEQYF
TRBV5-1	NA	TRBJ1-6	NA	TGCGCCAGCAGTTTTGACCTCGAGGAATCACCCCTCCACTTT	CASSFDLEESPLHF
TRBV4-1	NA	TRBJ2-7	once	TGCGCCAGCAGCCAAGAAAGAGGCCATTCCTACGAGCAGTACTTC	CASSQERGHSYEQYF
TRBV2	TRBD1	TRBJ1-1	NA	TGTGCCAGGGGACAGGGGGCTACGGACTATAGTTTGGGGAACACTGAAGCTTTCTTT	CARGQGATDYSLGNTEAFF
TRBV5-1	TRBD1	TRBJ1-2	NA	TGCGCCAGCAGCTCTTCGACAGGGAACTATGGCTACACCTTC	CASSSSTGNYGYTF
TRBV4-1	NA	TRBJ1-1	NA	TGCGCCAGCAGGCTCCAGGTGAACACTGAAGCTTTCTTT	CASRLQVNTEAFF
TRBV27	NA	TRBJ1-2	NA	TGTGCCAGCAGTTTTAATGGGCACAACTATGGCTACACCTTC	CASSFNGHNYGYTF
TRBV5-1	NA	TRBJ2-7	NA	TGCGCCAGCAGCTTGGAAGACGGAACCAGACTTACTTACGAGCAGTACTTC	CASSLEDGTRLTYEQYF
TRBV19	NA	TRBJ2-1	NA	TGTGCCAGTGGAGGGATCCCAGGAAGATACTCCTACAATGAGCAGTTCTTC	CASGGIPGRYSYNEQFF
TRBV5-1	TRBD2	TRBJ2-5	NA	TGCGCCAGCAGCTCTACTAGCGGGAGGGAGCTGCCAGAGACCCAGTACTTC	CASSSTSGRELPETQYF
TRBV28	TRBD2	TRBJ2-7	NA	TGTGCCAGCATTTTCTCCCCCGGGACTAGCGGACAATACGAGCAGTACTTC	CASIFSPGTSGQYEQYF
TRBV10-3	NA	TRBJ1-2	NA	TGTGCCATCAGTGAGAACAAGAACTATGGCTACACCTTC	CAISENKNYGYTF
TRBV6-5	NA	TRBJ1-4	once	TGTGCCAGCAGTTGGGAGTCTACTAATGAAAAACTGTTTTTT	CASSWESTNEKLFF
TRBV2	NA	TRBJ1-6	NA	TGTGCCAGCACTGCGACAGGCTCACCCCTCCACTTT	CASTATGSPLHF
TRBV2	NA	TRBJ1-1	NA	TGTGCCAGCAGTGAAGCCGGACGCGGGGGGTACACTGAAGCTTTCTTT	CASSEAGRGGYTEAFF
TRBV9	TRBD2	TRBJ2-7	NA	TGTGCCAGCAGCGTAACCGGGACTAGCGGTTACGAGCAGTACTTC	CASSVTGTSGYEQYF
TRBV18	TRBD1	TRBJ1-6	NA	TGTGCCAGCTCATCGGGACAGTCCAATTCACCCCTCCACTTT	CASSSGQSNSPLHF
TRBV9	NA	TRBJ2-3	once	TGTGCCAGCAGCCCACAGGGAAACTCAGATACGCAGTATTTT	CASSPQGNSDTQYF
TRBV7-2	TRBD2	TRBJ2-5	NA	TGTGCCAGCAGCTTAGTGGCTAGCGGGGGGGCAGGGGAGACCCAGTACTTC	CASSLVASGGAGETQYF
TRBV14	NA	TRBJ2-7	NA	TGTGCCAGCAGCCAAGTGACGGACAGCTCCTACGAGCAGTACTTC	CASSQVTDSSYEQYF
TRBV7-8	TRBD1	TRBJ2-7	NA	TGTGCCAGCAGCGTAGTGACAGGGACCTACGAGCAGTACTTC	CASSVVTGTYEQYF
TRBV6-1	NA	TRBJ2-1	NA	TGTGCCAGCACAGCGTACCATGAGCAGTTCTTC	CASTAYHEQFF
TRBV18	TRBD2	TRBJ2-4	NA	TGTGCCAGCTCACCAGGGGCAAGCGGGAGGGCCGCTGGGGACATTCAGTACTTC	CASSPGASGRAAGDIQYF
TRBV6-6	NA	TRBJ2-7	few	TGTGCCAGCTCCCAAAACCCAGAGGCCTCCTACGAGCAGTACTTC	CASSQNPEASYEQYF
TRBV7-2	NA	TRBJ2-7	once	TGTGCCAGCAGACAGGGACGCGAGCAGTACTTC	CASRQGREQYF
TRBV6-4	NA	TRBJ2-5	NA	TGTGCCAGCAGAGATAGTCGAATGCGGAGGGAGACCCAGTACTTC	CASRDSRMRRETQYF
TRBV7-2	TRBD1	TRBJ2-5	NA	TGTGCCAGCAGCTTAGGGACAGGGGGCAGGGAGACCCAGTACTTC	CASSLGTGGRETQYF
TRBV18	TRBD1	TRBJ1-1	NA	TGTGCCAGCTCAACCTCTACAGGGGCGAACACTGAAGCTTTCTTT	CASSTSTGANTEAFF
TRBV5-4	NA	TRBJ1-1	once	TGTGCCAGCAGCCGTACAGGGTTTGGAACTTTCTTT	CASSRTGFGTFF
TRBV2	NA	TRBJ2-2	NA	TGTGCCAGCAGTACAGGGCCGAACACCGGGGAGCTGTTTTTT	CASSTGPNTGELFF